A single sample gave rise to the 20 T cell receptor beta chains below, sequenced in a study of T cell changes during pregnancy in multiple sclerosis (dated by TCRdb to about 2019). The library came from the immunoSEQ multiplex PCR assay. Imported from immuneACCESS, the table was reduced by TCRdb to in-frame sequences with V and J called. These copies leave out some clones; in studies compared against another copy, an unresolved V gene accounts for under half, and the cause of the remainder is not known. This sample comprises over 35,000 clones, about 94% of them detected only once. The top ten constitute roughly 7.4% of the sample. This sample comprised CD8+ T cells from peripheral blood mononuclear cells, obtained in the third trimester of pregnancy. The receptors originated from a female donor with multiple sclerosis, enrolled in a pregnancy study.

The chain links TRBV27 to TRBJ2-7, with 7 bases that match TRBD2. Losses at the gene ends were 7 bases for V and 7 bases for J; bases not matched to a gene: 4. This CDR3 contains 11 residues. Germline assignment: CDR1 MNHEY and CDR2 SMNVEV (reference sequence). The chain's CDR3 is CASTWGGEQYF. In DNA, the CDR3 is TGTGCCAGCACCTGGGGGGGGGAGCAGTACTTC.

The rearrangement joins TRBV29-1 to TRBJ2-1; 9 bases are shared with TRBD2. This CDR3 comprises 14 residues. The germline V gene encodes CDR1 SQVTM and CDR2 ANQGSEA. J gave up 1 base and V 5 bases, and 3 bases lay outside the gene matches. The chain's CDR3 is CSVLGLASYNEQFF. The CDR3 bases are TGCAGCGTTCTGGGACTAGCATCCTACAATGAGCAGTTCTTC.

This chain connects TRBV27 to TRBJ2-7, with D possibly matching TRBD1 (6 bases). V was trimmed by 8 bases and J by 7 bases, leaving 18 bases between them. The CDR3 has 13 amino acids. Germline CDR1 is MNHEY and CDR2 is SMNVEV (reference sequence). The CDR3 protein is CASSPGTPREQYF. The CDR3 region has the DNA TGTGCCAGCTCCCCCGGGACACCGAGGGAGCAGTACTTC.

With regard to this clone: Other DNA sequences in this specimen translate into the identical CDR3. This chain connects TRBV28 to TRBJ2-7; D is possibly TRBD1 (7 bases). Germline lookup yields CDR1 MDHEN and CDR2 SYDVKM. The CDR3 has 14 amino acids. V gave up 2 bases and J gave up 4 bases, with 12 bases separating them. The CDR3 here is CASSLGQGGYEQYF. The DNA for the CDR3 is TGTGCCAGCAGTTTAGGGCAGGGGGGATACGAGCAGTACTTC.

The chain combines TRBV5-6 with TRBJ2-1; possible D gene TRBD2, 5 bases. The CDR3 has 13 amino acids. Per germline, CDR1 SGHDT and CDR2 YYEEEE. V shed 4 bases and J shed 5 bases, with 10 bases lying between them. CDR3 bases: TGTGCCAGCAGCCCTCTCGGGGACAATGAGCAGTTCTTC. Translated, it gives CASSPLGDNEQFF.

The chain uses TRBV27 and TRBJ2-7, with 9 positions matching TRBD2. V was clipped by 2 bases and J by 3 bases; unmatched bases: 11. CDR1 and CDR2 (germline): MNHEY, SMNVEV (reference sequence). This CDR3 is 17 amino acids long. CDR3 protein: CASSLRGLLAGVYEQYF. For the CDR3, the DNA is TGTGCCAGCAGTTTAAGGGGGTTACTAGCGGGTGTCTACGAGCAGTACTTC.

The gene calls are TRBV27 and TRBJ2-1; 9 bases match TRBD2. Trimming at V came to 5 bases and at J to 7 bases, leaving 9 bases not matched to a gene. The CDR3 totals 15 residues. Per germline, CDR1 MNHEY and CDR2 SMNVEV (reference sequence). CDR3 loop: CASSPVRGRANEQFF. CDR3 bases: TGTGCCAGCAGTCCCGTCCGCGGGAGGGCGAATGAGCAGTTCTTC.

The chain employs TRBV14 and TRBJ2-7; 7 nucleotides align to TRBD2. This CDR3 has 13 residues. V trimming: 3 bases; J trimming: 1 base; junction bases outside the gene matches: 0. Germline loops: CDR1 SGHDN, CDR2 FVKESK. The CDR3 DNA reads TGTGCCAGCAGCCAGGGGGGGTCCTACGAGCAGTACTTC. This translates into CASSQGGSYEQYF.

The rearrangement uses TRBV7-6 and TRBJ2-1, with TRBD1 matching 7 bases. This CDR3 contains 16 residues. Germline trimming cut 2 bases from V and 6 bases from J; bases unmatched to any gene: 10. CDR1 and CDR2 (germline): SGHVS, FNYEAQ. The CDR3 spells CASSLSYRGFRNEQFF. The CDR3, as DNA: TGTGCCAGCAGCTTATCGTACAGGGGATTTCGCAATGAGCAGTTCTTC.

The chain uses TRBV7-9 and TRBJ2-7; 7 bases map to TRBD1. The CDR3 totals 15 residues. Germline V gene sequence: CDR1 SEHNR, CDR2 FQNEAQ (reference sequence). The trim removed 0 bases at V and 4 bases at J, leaving 6 bases unmatched. The CDR3 DNA follows: TGTGCCAGCAGCTTAGCGACAGGGCCCCCATACGAGCAGTACTTC. Translated, it gives CASSLATGPPYEQYF. The full variable domain, completed using reference TRBV7-9 and TRBJ2-7, is DTGVSQNPRHKITKRGQNVTFRCDPISEHNRLYWYRQTLGQGPEFLTYFQNEAQLEKSRLLSDRFSAERPKGSFSTLEIQRTEQGDSAMYLCASSLATGPPYEQYFGPGTRLTVT.

This rearrangement joins TRBV9 to TRBJ2-1; 11 bases match TRBD2. The CDR3 length is 18 residues. V gave up 0 bases and J gave up 1 base; unmatched junction bases: 6. Germline values: CDR1 SGDLS, CDR2 YYNGEE. CDR3 residues: CASSVGVGTSGSYNEQFF. CDR3 sequence (DNA): TGTGCCAGCAGCGTAGGGGTCGGGACTAGCGGATCCTACAATGAGCAGTTCTTC.

The chain joins TRBV28 to TRBJ1-5; TRBD1 aligns across 7 bases. The V segment lost 4 bases and the J segment 2 bases; nucleotides outside the gene matches: 14. The CDR3 totals 18 residues. The V gene's germline CDR1 is MDHEN and CDR2 SYDVKM. CDR3 amino acids: CASSSSSNTGVGNQPQHF. Written as DNA, the CDR3 is TGTGCCAGCAGTTCCTCCTCAAATACAGGGGTAGGCAATCAGCCCCAGCATTTT.

The V gene is TRBV27, the J gene TRBJ1-2, with 11 bases aligning to TRBD1. The CDR3 has 15 amino acids. Germline CDR1 reads MNHEY; CDR2 reads SMNVEV (reference sequence). V trimming: 5 bases; J trimming: 8 bases; junction bases outside the gene matches: 10. CDR3 DNA: TGTGCCAGCAGTGGATGGACAGGGGGCCTTCTAGGCTACACCTTC. Residues: CASSGWTGGLLGYTF.

The rearrangement uses TRBV19 and TRBJ1-1; TRBD1 is a possible D gene (6 bases). V was trimmed by 3 bases and J by 7 bases, leaving 12 bases between them. The CDR3 totals 13 residues. Germline CDR1 and CDR2: LNHDA and SQIVND (reference sequence). CDR3: CASSMVIQGEAFF. CDR3 in DNA: TGTGCCAGTAGTATGGTGATACAGGGTGAAGCTTTCTTT.

J is TRBJ2-1 and V is TRBV6-1; D possibly corresponds to TRBD2 (6 bases). Germline V gene lookup returns CDR1 MNHNS and CDR2 SASEGT. The CDR3 runs 15 residues. Trimming left V 6 bases short and J 2 bases short, with 14 bases between. The CDR3 protein is CASRLPSETYNEQFF. CDR3 bases: TGTGCCAGCAGGCTACCTAGCGAGACCTACAATGAGCAGTTCTTC.

The chain uses TRBV5-1 and TRBJ2-3; D possibly corresponds to TRBD1 (5 bases). This CDR3 spans 13 amino acids. CDR1 is SGHRS, CDR2 YFSETQ, per germline. The V end lost 0 bases, the J end lost 6 bases, and 8 bases lay between the germline ends. CDR3 amino acids: CASSLVGADTQYF. In DNA form, the CDR3 reads TGCGCCAGCAGCTTGGTTGGGGCCGATACGCAGTATTTT. The full variable domain, its missing parts supplied by reference TRBV5-1 and TRBJ2-3, is KAGVTQTPRYLIKTRGQQVTLSCSPISGHRSVSWYQQTPGQGLQFLFEYFSETQRNKGNFPGRFSGRQFSNSRSEMNVSTLELGDSALYLCASSLVGADTQYFGPGTRLTVL.

This clone has just a few counts. It is unclear where the CDR3 begins or ends on the DNA, so no DNA is shown, and the CDR3 is as TCRdb lists it. The CDR3 region is CASSFLAGVRNTEAFF. V and J are TRBV27 and TRBJ1-1; TRBD1 reflects the table's D call only, with no check against the DNA. Germline CDR1 reads MNHEY; CDR2 reads SMNVEV (reference sequence). The CDR3 totals 16 residues, both ends included.

The rearrangement joins TRBV7-9 to TRBJ1-2, with unresolved D. This CDR3 has 12 residues. Germline values: CDR1 SEHNR, CDR2 FQNEAQ (reference sequence). The V and J ends lost 8 bases and 2 bases respectively, with 9 bases between them. CDR3 amino acids: CASEGMNYGYTF. The CDR3 DNA reads TGTGCCAGCGAGGGTATGAACTATGGCTACACCTTC.

The CDR3 sequence is CASSLLGQGARELFF. CDR3 coding DNA: TGTGCCAGCAGCCTCCTTGGGCAGGGGGCTAGGGAGCTGTTTTTT. This chain links TRBV7-9 with TRBJ2-2, with TRBD1 identical over 8 bases. CDR1 and CDR2 from the germline V gene are SEHNR and FQNEAQ (reference sequence). The ends lost 5 bases at V and 9 bases at J; junction bases unmatched: 11. The CDR3 consists of 15 residues.

The chain combines TRBV7-8 with TRBJ2-5; 13 bases map to TRBD2. Germline V CDR1 and CDR2: SGHVS, FQNEAQ. This CDR3 region has 17 residues. Losses at the gene ends were 11 bases for V and 1 base for J; bases not matched to a gene: 13. CDR3 residues: CAGVGLAGVGGQETQYF. The CDR3 nucleotides read TGTGCCGGAGTCGGACTAGCGGGAGTGGGGGGCCAAGAGACCCAGTACTTC.